This T cell receptor beta chain originates from a study of T-cell memory formation after mild COVID-19. On the study more broadly: The two donors had largely donor-specific TCR clusters.

After 5'RACE with constant-segment primers, TCR alpha and TCR beta cDNA libraries carrying sample barcodes and UMIs were obtained. TCRdb analysed the 5' RACE reads with MiXCR anew, one entry per CDR3 protein. Counted here are around 200,000 distinct CDR3 sequences, under 20% occurring once; the ten biggest clones make up approximately 2.2%. This clonotype occurred many times. Sequences were obtained from PBMCs or a T cell subset sorted from them (not recorded which). The sequence was collected from an adult woman who had mild COVID-19 (a few samples of this study predate the infection). Cell type and time point are not known.

The CDR3 DNA sequence: TGTGCCAGCAGCGTGGAATCCTACGAGCAGTACTTC. Amino acids: CASSVESYEQYF. V usage is TRBV7-9 and J usage is TRBJ2-7, with D unresolved. The CDR3 covers 12 residues. Germline loops: CDR1 SEHNR, CDR2 FQNEAQ (reference sequence). V lost 5 bases and J lost 1, with 6 bases in between.